The rows below give T cell receptor beta chains drawn from one sample of a study of identical twins. TCRdb reprocessed the 5' RACE reads with MiXCR, giving one entry per CDR3 protein. The profile shows around 200,000 distinct CDR3 sequences, around a tenth of them singletons. The material sequenced was memory (CD45RO+) T cells sorted from blood. These receptors came from a woman aged 18-30 years in good health. The conserved cysteine and the conserved F or W are not part of the CDR3 here.

j_call v_call cdr3_aa
TRBJ1-1 TRBV7-2 ATGWGTTEAF
TRBJ2-2 TRBV9 ASSVDPHTGELF
TRBJ1-4 TRBV7-9 ASSRGQVNNEKLF
TRBJ1-3 TRBV6-1 ASTLDRLGNTIY
TRBJ2-7 TRBV11-1 ASSHLGSGSGKTGVQY
TRBJ2-5 TRBV7-2 ASSLEQGAEMETQY
TRBJ1-4 TRBV7-9 ASSPSKGKGLNEKLF
TRBJ2-6 TRBV6-1 ASHMPGANVLT
TRBJ1-6 TRBV5-1 ASSLVGTENSPLH
TRBJ1-1 TRBV3-1 ASSHPASEAF
TRBJ2-5 TRBV20-1 SARDWETQY
TRBJ2-3 TRBV6-5 ASSYSSGGRTDTQY
TRBJ2-2 TRBV14 ASSRDRVNGELF
TRBJ2-7 TRBV3-1 ASSRGGQGPYEQY
TRBJ2-5 TRBV24-1 ATSDSLDIQETQY
TRBJ2-5 TRBV20-1 SAPTSIEKTQY
TRBJ2-4 TRBV12-3/TRBV12-4 ASSGLAGVWGGIQY
TRBJ2-6 TRBV4-1 ASEAFSGANVLT
TRBJ2-7 TRBV5-1 ASSPLDHYEQY
TRBJ1-5 TRBV2 ASRDTNSNQPQH
TRBJ2-2 TRBV20-1 SASVGTRAGELF
TRBJ2-1 TRBV20-1 SARGYSKEVVYNEQF
TRBJ2-3 TRBV6-2/TRBV6-3 ASRGLAGSTDTQY
TRBJ2-7 TRBV5-5 ASSGDYEQY
TRBJ1-1 TRBV20-1 SARDGGNTEAF
TRBJ1-3 TRBV20-1 SARVSAGTIY
TRBJ1-2 TRBV20-1 SASRGALVGYT
TRBJ2-1 TRBV29-1 SAYGDSGSNEQF
TRBJ2-7 TRBV20-1 SARDPGRIYEQY
TRBJ2-5 TRBV12-3/TRBV12-4 ASSSTSGEETQY
TRBJ2-3 TRBV20-1 SGQKTDTQY
TRBJ2-1 TRBV11-2 ASSVDREDHEQF
TRBJ1-4 TRBV7-9 ASSFRDSNEKLF
TRBJ2-5 TRBV20-1 SASDRGNGETQY
TRBJ2-1 TRBV25-1 ASTGGQGGSYNEQF
TRBJ2-3 TRBV5-1 ASTLAGRTDTQY
TRBJ1-6 TRBV7-9 ASNRELGTLH
TRBJ2-7 TRBV5-5 ASSLAGRRYEQY
TRBJ2-1 TRBV19 ASSMTGLGEQF
TRBJ1-1 TRBV7-9 ASSFGYVPTEAF